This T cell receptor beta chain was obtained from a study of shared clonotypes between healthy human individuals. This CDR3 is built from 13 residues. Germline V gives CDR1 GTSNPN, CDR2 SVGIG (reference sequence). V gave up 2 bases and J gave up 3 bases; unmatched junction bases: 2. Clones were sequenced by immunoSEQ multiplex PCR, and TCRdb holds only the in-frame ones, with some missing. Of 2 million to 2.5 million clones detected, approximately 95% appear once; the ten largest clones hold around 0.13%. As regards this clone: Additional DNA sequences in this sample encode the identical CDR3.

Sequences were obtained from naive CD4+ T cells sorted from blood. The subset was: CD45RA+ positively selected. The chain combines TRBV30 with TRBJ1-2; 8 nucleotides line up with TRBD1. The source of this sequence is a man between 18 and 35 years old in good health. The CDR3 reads CAWSPTGDYGYTF. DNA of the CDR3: TGTGCCTGGAGTCCGACAGGGGACTATGGCTACACCTTC.